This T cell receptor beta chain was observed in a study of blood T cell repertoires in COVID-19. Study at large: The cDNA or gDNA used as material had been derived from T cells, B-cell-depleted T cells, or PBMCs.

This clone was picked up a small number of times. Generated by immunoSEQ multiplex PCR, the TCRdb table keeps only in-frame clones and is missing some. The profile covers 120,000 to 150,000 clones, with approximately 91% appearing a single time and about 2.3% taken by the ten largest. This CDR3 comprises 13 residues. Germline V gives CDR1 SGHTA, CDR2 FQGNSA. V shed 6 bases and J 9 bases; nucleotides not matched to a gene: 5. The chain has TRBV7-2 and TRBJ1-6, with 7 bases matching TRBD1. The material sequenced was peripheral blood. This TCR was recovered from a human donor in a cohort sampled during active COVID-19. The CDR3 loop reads CASRRDSGSPLHF. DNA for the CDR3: TGTGCCAGCAGGAGGGACAGTGGTTCACCCCTCCACTTT.